Following are 30 T cell receptor beta chains from one sample sequenced in a study of CD8 T cells in ankylosing spondylitis. TCRdb reprocessed the 5' RACE reads with MiXCR, giving one entry per CDR3 protein. This sample has about 360,000 distinct CDR3 sequences, with approximately 20% found just once. Source material: blood, either unsorted or a sorted T cell fraction (not recorded which). The receptors derive from a male donor with ankylosing spondylitis or in good health (not recorded which).

This chain uses TRBV3-1 with TRBJ2-2; 7 bases align to TRBD2. The CDR3 extends over 15 amino acids. Looked up from germline, CDR1 is LGHDT and CDR2 is YNNKEL (reference sequence). The junction had 7 bases not matched to a gene; V was cut back by 6 bases and J by 3 bases. CDR3 amino acids: CASRQGGEDTGELFF. CDR3 DNA sequence: TGTGCCAGCAGGCAGGGAGGGGAGGACACCGGGGAGCTGTTTTTT.

This clonotype was observed a few times. The J gene is TRBJ2-1, the V gene TRBV27; D tentatively fits TRBD1 or TRBD2 (6 bases each). CDR1 MNHEY and CDR2 SMNVEV come from the germline V gene (reference sequence). The CDR3 contains 16 residues. V dropped 4 bases and J dropped 8 bases, with 21 bases sitting between them. The CDR3, as DNA: TGTGCCAGCAGTTCCCTTCTAGGGGGACTCGTCGATGAGCAGTTCTTC. It specifies CASSSLLGGLVDEQFF.

This clonotype has a handful of counts. The V and J genes are TRBV5-1 and TRBJ2-3, with D possibly TRBD1 on 6 matching bases. From germline, CDR1 is SGHRS and CDR2 YFSETQ. There are 16 residues in the CDR3. The V and J ends lost 5 bases and 4 bases respectively, with 20 bases between them. The CDR3: CASRMEQGRRSDTQYF. CDR3 nucleotides: TGCGCCAGCAGAATGGAGCAGGGGCGGAGGTCAGATACGCAGTATTTT.

V usage is TRBV7-9 and J usage is TRBJ1-1; D is unresolved. Germline assignment: CDR1 SEHNR and CDR2 FQNEAQ (reference sequence). Trimming pared 10 bases from V and 0 bases from J, leaving 12 bases between. The CDR3 is made up of 13 amino acids. The CDR3 DNA reads TGTGCCATCCCTCAAGGAGTGAACACTGAAGCTTTCTTT. It is translated as CAIPQGVNTEAFF.

The chain has TRBV20-1 and TRBJ2-3; no definite D call. The CDR3 sequence is 16 residues long. Germline-derived CDR1 and CDR2 are DFQATT and SNEGSKA (reference sequence). V lost 0 bases and J lost 2, with 15 bases in between. DNA for the CDR3: TGCAGTGCTAGAGATACTGGGCAAGCTTACACAGATACGCAGTATTTT. Translated, it gives CSARDTGQAYTDTQYF.

In its sample, this clonotype was seen a few times. The chain has TRBV12-3 or TRBV12-4 and TRBJ2-1, with TRBD2 matching over 10 bases. The CDR3 is made up of 14 amino acids. The V and J ends lost 5 bases and 8 bases, in that order; junction bases with no gene match: 6. DNA of the CDR3: TGTGCCAGCAGTACGGGACTAGCGTACCATGAGCAGTTCTTC. It specifies CASSTGLAYHEQFF.

In its sample, this clonotype was seen a few times. The V gene is TRBV4-1, the J gene TRBJ2-7; D is unclear. This CDR3 has 15 amino acids. Germline V gives CDR1 MGHRA, CDR2 YSYEKL. The germline V and J ends were trimmed by 2 bases and 1 base, with 12 bases remaining between them. The CDR3 loop reads CASSQQVTPSYEQYF. DNA for the CDR3: TGCGCCAGCAGCCAACAGGTGACGCCTTCCTACGAGCAGTACTTC.

The V and J genes are TRBV13 and TRBJ1-1; TRBD1 matches at 8 bases. Trimming at V came to 5 bases and at J to 4 bases, leaving 9 bases not matched to a gene. Per the germline V gene, CDR1 is PRHDT and CDR2 is FYEKMQ (reference sequence). The CDR3 is 15 residues long. The CDR3 DNA reads TGTGCCAGCAGCGCCCAGGGGGCGGGGGGCACTGAAGCTTTCTTT. It encodes CASSAQGAGGTEAFF.

This clonotype was found a few times. The chain uses TRBV11-2 and TRBJ1-2, with D unclear. Trimming took off 6 bases at V and 6 bases at J, with 14 bases between the two ends. This CDR3 comprises 13 residues. Germline CDR1 is SGHAT and CDR2 is FQNNGV. This CDR3 reads CASRGQRLDGYTF. The CDR3 bases are TGTGCCAGCAGAGGGCAAAGGCTCGATGGCTACACCTTC.

The genes are TRBV20-1 and TRBJ2-1; 8 nucleotides line up with TRBD2. Trimming took 3 bases from V and 4 from J; bases not matched to a gene: 8. This CDR3 is 15 amino acids long. Germline V gives CDR1 DFQATT, CDR2 SNEGSKA (reference sequence). The CDR3 region has the DNA TGCAGTGCTAGTGACGGGGGGGCCTGGTACAATGAGCAGTTCTTC. Translated, it gives CSASDGGAWYNEQFF.

This clonotype was seen a few times. V gene TRBV12-3 or TRBV12-4 combines with J gene TRBJ1-5, with TRBD1 as a possible D gene (6 bases). V lost 6 bases and J lost 1, with 10 bases in between. CDR3 length equals 14 residues. In nucleotides, the CDR3 is TGTGCCAGCAGCCAAGGACAGAGCAATCAGCCCCAGCATTTT. It specifies CASSQGQSNQPQHF.

The chain joins TRBV11-2 to TRBJ2-1; D may match TRBD1 or TRBD2 (5 bases each). CDR3 length: 15 residues. V lost 1 base, J lost 6 bases, and 13 bases lay in between. Germline lookup yields CDR1 SGHAT and CDR2 FQNNGV. CDR3 DNA: TGTGCCAGCAGCTTAGGGGGGACCCGTCCCAATGAGCAGTTCTTC. Protein product: CASSLGGTRPNEQFF.

CDR3 coding DNA: TGTGCCAGCAGCTTCGGAACAGGGCCCTCCTACGAGCAGTACTTC. This encodes CASSFGTGPSYEQYF. The chain has TRBV7-6 and TRBJ2-7, with a possible D match to TRBD1 (6 bases). V was trimmed by 3 bases and J by 0 bases, leaving 12 bases between them. Per the germline V gene, CDR1 is SGHVS and CDR2 is FNYEAQ. This CDR3 spans 15 amino acids.

The chain employs TRBV6-5 and TRBJ2-2; 9 bases align to TRBD1. The CDR3 runs to 15 residues. J lost 7 bases, V lost 3 bases, and 6 bases had no gene match. CDR1 is MNHEY, CDR2 SVGAGI, per germline. CDR3 bases: TGTGCCAGCAGTTATTCCACAGGGGGCATCGGGGAGCTGTTTTTT. Translated, it gives CASSYSTGGIGELFF.

V gene TRBV4-1 combines with J gene TRBJ1-1, with a weak D call TRBD1 (6 bases). The V end lost 1 base, the J end lost 5 bases, and 14 bases lay between the germline ends. CDR1 and CDR2 from the germline V gene are MGHRA and YSYEKL. The CDR3 has 15 amino acids. The CDR3 loop reads CASSQVPGASTEAFF. The CDR3 bases are TGCGCCAGCAGCCAAGTCCCGGGGGCGAGTACTGAAGCTTTCTTT.

In this sample, this clonotype turned up a few times. The gene calls are TRBV12-3 or TRBV12-4 and TRBJ2-6, with unresolved D. The V end lost 6 bases, the J end lost 0 bases, and 9 bases lay between the germline ends. This CDR3 spans 15 amino acids. CDR3 loop: CASRLTYSGANVLTF. For the CDR3, the DNA is TGTGCCAGCAGGCTAACCTACTCTGGGGCCAACGTCCTGACTTTC.

The V call is TRBV11-2, the J call TRBJ1-5; no clear D gene. Trimming pared 3 bases from V and 9 bases from J, leaving 12 bases between. Per germline, CDR1 SGHAT and CDR2 FQNNGV. The CDR3 totals 13 residues. The CDR3 DNA is TGTGCCAGCAGCTTCCCCAACTGGTGGCCCCAGCATTTT. Translating it yields CASSFPNWWPQHF.

J is TRBJ1-5 and V is TRBV4-1; tentatively, D is TRBD1 (6 bases). This CDR3 contains 15 residues. The V end lost 3 bases, the J end lost 0 bases, and 9 bases lay between the germline ends. Per the germline V gene, CDR1 is MGHRA and CDR2 is YSYEKL. CDR3 in DNA: TGCGCCAGCAGCCAGTGGACAGATAGCAATCAGCCCCAGCATTTT. As protein: CASSQWTDSNQPQHF.

This clonotype was found many times. The rearrangement joins TRBV29-1 to TRBJ2-1; D tentatively fits TRBD1 or TRBD2 (6 bases each). Germline V gene sequence: CDR1 SQVTM, CDR2 ANQGSEA. The V end lost 0 bases, the J end lost 9 bases, and 18 bases lay between the germline ends. The CDR3 extends over 15 amino acids. The CDR3 is CSVEDLGGAPIEQFF. Here the CDR3 DNA reads TGCAGCGTTGAAGATCTCGGGGGCGCTCCGATTGAGCAGTTCTTC.

The V gene is TRBV29-1, the J gene TRBJ1-1, with D maybe TRBD1 (6 bases). The CDR3 extends over 13 amino acids. The V end lost 2 bases, the J end lost 5 bases, and 12 bases lay between the germline ends. Germline CDR1 is SQVTM and CDR2 is ANQGSEA. The CDR3 nucleotides read TGCAGCGTTGAAAAAGGGGGGAGGACTGAAGCTTTCTTT. It translates to CSVEKGGRTEAFF. Drawing the rest from reference TRBV29-1 and TRBJ1-1, the complete variable domain is SAVISQKPSRDICQRGTSLTIQCQVDSQVTMMFWYRQQPGQSLTLIATANQGSEATYESGFVIDKFPISRPNLTFSTLTVSNMSPEDSSIYLCSVEKGGRTEAFFGQGTRLTVV.

The chain couples TRBV12-3 or TRBV12-4 to TRBJ2-5; 12 bases match TRBD2. Germline trimming cut 5 bases from V and 5 bases from J; bases unmatched to any gene: 9. This CDR3 is 16 amino acids long. Here the CDR3 reads CASSPWTSGDRETQYF. CDR3 in DNA: TGTGCCAGCAGTCCCTGGACTAGCGGGGATCGGGAGACCCAGTACTTC.

V is TRBV5-1 and J is TRBJ2-7; 9 bases map to TRBD1. CDR1 SGHRS and CDR2 YFSETQ come from the germline V gene. The CDR3 spans 14 residues. The trim removed 4 bases at V and 6 bases at J, leaving 8 bases unmatched. As DNA, the CDR3 is TGCGCCAGCAGCCCCGGGACAGGGTTTTCCGAGCAGTACTTC. Protein sequence: CASSPGTGFSEQYF. Looking up the rest from reference TRBV5-1 and TRBJ2-7 gives the full variable domain: KAGVTQTPRYLIKTRGQQVTLSCSPISGHRSVSWYQQTPGQGLQFLFEYFSETQRNKGNFPGRFSGRQFSNSRSEMNVSTLELGDSALYLCASSPGTGFSEQYFGPGTRLTVT.

The CDR3 protein is CASSESQGTEAFF. CDR3 in DNA: TGTGCCAGCAGTGAATCCCAGGGCACTGAAGCTTTCTTT. V gene TRBV25-1 combines with J gene TRBJ1-1, with D perhaps TRBD1 (5 bases). CDR1 and CDR2 (germline): MGHDK, SYGVNS. V lost 1 base to trimming and J lost 4 bases, with 7 bases between them. The CDR3 has 13 residues.

The chain couples TRBV11-2 to TRBJ2-2, with 8 bases that match TRBD2. Germline lookup yields CDR1 SGHAT and CDR2 FQNNGV. There are 17 residues in the CDR3. V shed 5 bases, J shed 0 bases, and the junction held 8 bases outside the gene matches. The CDR3 loop is CASSPRGGLANTGELFF. CDR3 nucleotides: TGTGCCAGCAGCCCTCGGGGGGGCCTTGCGAACACCGGGGAGCTGTTTTTT.

This clonotype has just a few counts. The chain recombines TRBV29-1 with TRBJ2-5; 7 bases align to TRBD2. The CDR3 has 13 residues. Germline CDR1 and CDR2: SQVTM and ANQGSEA. J was trimmed by 2 bases and V by 3 bases; bases with no gene match: 3. CDR3: CSVDGGGQETQYF. CDR3 bases: TGCAGCGTTGACGGGGGAGGGCAAGAGACCCAGTACTTC.

CDR3 amino acids: CASSSTGGSLAKNIQYF. Here the CDR3 DNA reads TGTGCCAGCAGCTCGACGGGAGGGTCACTAGCCAAAAACATTCAGTACTTC. J is TRBJ2-4 and V is TRBV7-9; 8 nucleotides line up with TRBD2. Germline CDR1 is SEHNR and CDR2 is FQNEAQ (reference sequence). The CDR3 runs to 17 residues. J gave up 0 bases and V 4 bases, and 8 bases lay outside the gene matches.

V is TRBV12-3 or TRBV12-4 and J is TRBJ2-7; the match to TRBD2 covers 9 bases. V was clipped by 6 bases and J by 4 bases; unmatched bases: 4. The length of the CDR3 is 13 residues. The CDR3 DNA follows: TGTGCCAGCAGCCCTGCGGGGGGGTACGAGCAGTACTTC. Protein product: CASSPAGGYEQYF.

The genes are TRBV5-5 and TRBJ2-3, with 12 bases lining up with TRBD1. The germline V gene encodes CDR1 SGHKS and CDR2 YYEKEE (reference sequence). Unmatched junction bases numbered 10, after V lost 0 bases and J lost 5 bases. CDR3 size: 18 residues. The CDR3 sequence: CASSLAPGTGGRVDTQYF. The CDR3 DNA is TGTGCCAGCAGCTTGGCCCCCGGGACAGGGGGCCGGGTAGATACGCAGTATTTT. Filled out from reference TRBV5-5 and TRBJ2-3, the complete variable domain reads DAGVTQSPTHLIKTRGQQVTLRCSPISGHKSVSWYQQVLGQGPQFIFQYYEKEERGRGNFPDRFSARQFPNYSSELNVNALLLGDSALYLCASSLAPGTGGRVDTQYFGPGTRLTVL.

The chain links TRBV5-1 to TRBJ1-2; D unresolved. V shed 6 bases and J shed 1 base, with 13 bases lying between them. This CDR3 is 14 amino acids long. Germline loops: CDR1 SGHRS, CDR2 YFSETQ. This CDR3 is CASTPEGGNYGYTF. CDR3 bases: TGCGCCAGCACCCCGGAGGGCGGTAACTATGGCTACACCTTC.

The CDR3 loop reads CATTPGVGTGAYEQYF. The CDR3 region has the DNA TGTGCCACCACCCCGGGAGTAGGGACAGGGGCCTACGAGCAGTACTTC. This chain joins TRBV15 and TRBJ2-7, with 10 bases lining up with TRBD1. This CDR3 contains 16 residues. The V gene end was trimmed by 7 bases and the J gene end by 2 bases; junction bases not matched to a gene: 11. In germline, CDR1 is LNHNV, CDR2 YYDKDF (reference sequence). The full variable domain, with the rest looked up from reference TRBV15 and TRBJ2-7, is DAMVIQNPRYQVTQFGKPVTLSCSQTLNHNVMYWYQQKSSQAPKLLFHYYDKDFNNEADTPDNFQSRRPNTSFCFLDIRSPGLGDTAMYLCATTPGVGTGAYEQYFGPGTRLTVT.